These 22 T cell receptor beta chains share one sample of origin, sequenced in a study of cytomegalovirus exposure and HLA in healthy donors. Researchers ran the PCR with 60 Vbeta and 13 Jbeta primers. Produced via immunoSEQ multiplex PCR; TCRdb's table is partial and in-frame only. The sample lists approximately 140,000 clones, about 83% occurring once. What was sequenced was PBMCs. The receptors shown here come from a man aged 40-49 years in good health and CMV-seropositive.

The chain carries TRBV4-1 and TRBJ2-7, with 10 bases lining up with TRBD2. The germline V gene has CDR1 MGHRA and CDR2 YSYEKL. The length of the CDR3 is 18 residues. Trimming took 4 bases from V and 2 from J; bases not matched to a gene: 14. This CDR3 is CASSLQPFSGRLAYEQYF. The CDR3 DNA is TGCGCCAGCAGCCTCCAACCTTTTAGCGGGAGGCTCGCCTACGAGCAGTACTTC.

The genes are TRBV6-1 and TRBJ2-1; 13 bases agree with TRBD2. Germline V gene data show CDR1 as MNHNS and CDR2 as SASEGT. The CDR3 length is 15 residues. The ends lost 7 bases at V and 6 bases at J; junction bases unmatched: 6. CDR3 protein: CASTVLAGGFNEQFF. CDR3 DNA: TGTGCCAGCACCGTACTAGCGGGAGGGTTCAATGAGCAGTTCTTC.

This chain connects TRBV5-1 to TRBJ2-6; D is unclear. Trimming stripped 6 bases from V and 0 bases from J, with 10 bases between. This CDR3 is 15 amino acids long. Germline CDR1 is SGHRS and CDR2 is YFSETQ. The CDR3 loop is CASITVPSGANVLTF. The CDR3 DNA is TGCGCCAGCATCACAGTTCCCTCTGGGGCCAACGTCCTGACTTTC.

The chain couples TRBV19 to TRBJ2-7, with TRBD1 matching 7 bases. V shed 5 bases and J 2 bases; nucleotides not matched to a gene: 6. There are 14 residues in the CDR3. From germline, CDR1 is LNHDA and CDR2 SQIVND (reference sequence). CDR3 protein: CASSLRDSPYEQYF. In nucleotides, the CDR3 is TGTGCCAGTAGTCTTCGGGACAGTCCCTACGAGCAGTACTTC.

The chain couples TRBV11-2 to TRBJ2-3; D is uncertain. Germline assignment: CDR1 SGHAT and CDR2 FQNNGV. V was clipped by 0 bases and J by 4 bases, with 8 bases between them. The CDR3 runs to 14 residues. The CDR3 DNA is TGTGCCAGCAGCTTAGATATTCGAGCAGATACGCAGTATTTT. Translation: CASSLDIRADTQYF. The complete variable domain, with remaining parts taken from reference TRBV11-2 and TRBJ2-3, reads EAGVAQSPRYKIIEKRQSVAFWCNPISGHATLYWYQQILGQGPKLLIQFQNNGVVDDSQLPKDRFSAERLKGVDSTLKIQPAKLEDSAVYLCASSLDIRADTQYFGPGTRLTVL.

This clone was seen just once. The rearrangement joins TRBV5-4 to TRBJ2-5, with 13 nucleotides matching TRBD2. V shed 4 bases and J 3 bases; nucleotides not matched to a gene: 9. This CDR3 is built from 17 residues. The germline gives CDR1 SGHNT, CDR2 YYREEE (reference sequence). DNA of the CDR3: TGTGCCAGCAGCATACTAGCGGGAGGGCCTAAGGAAGAGACCCAGTACTTC. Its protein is CASSILAGGPKEETQYF.

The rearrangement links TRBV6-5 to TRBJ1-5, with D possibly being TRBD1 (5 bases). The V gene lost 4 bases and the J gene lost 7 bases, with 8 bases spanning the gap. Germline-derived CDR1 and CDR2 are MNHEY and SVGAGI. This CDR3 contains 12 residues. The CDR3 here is CASSFQGQPQHF. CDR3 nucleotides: TGTGCCAGCAGTTTTCAGGGACAGCCCCAGCATTTT.

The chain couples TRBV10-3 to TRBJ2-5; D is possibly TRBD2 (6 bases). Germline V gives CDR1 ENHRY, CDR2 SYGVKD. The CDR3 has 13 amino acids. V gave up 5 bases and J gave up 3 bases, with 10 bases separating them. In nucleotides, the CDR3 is TGTGCCATCAGTAATTTAGCGGAAGAGACCCAGTACTTC. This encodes CAISNLAEETQYF.

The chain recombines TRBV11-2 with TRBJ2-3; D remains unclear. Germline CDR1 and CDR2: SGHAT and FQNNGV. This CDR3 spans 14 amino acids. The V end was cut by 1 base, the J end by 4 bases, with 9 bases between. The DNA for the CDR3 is TGTGCCAGCAGCTTAGCCTTGCGTCCAGATACGCAGTATTTT. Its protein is CASSLALRPDTQYF. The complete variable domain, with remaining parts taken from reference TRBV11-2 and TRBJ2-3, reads EAGVAQSPRYKIIEKRQSVAFWCNPISGHATLYWYQQILGQGPKLLIQFQNNGVVDDSQLPKDRFSAERLKGVDSTLKIQPAKLEDSAVYLCASSLALRPDTQYFGPGTRLTVL.

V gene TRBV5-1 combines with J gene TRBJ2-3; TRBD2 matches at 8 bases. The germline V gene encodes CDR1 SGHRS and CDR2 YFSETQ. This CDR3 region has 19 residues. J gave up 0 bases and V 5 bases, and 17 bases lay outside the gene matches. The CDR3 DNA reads TGCGCCAGCAGTTCTTGGGGTCAGAAACTAGCGGTGAGCACAGATACGCAGTATTTT. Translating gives CASSSWGQKLAVSTDTQYF.

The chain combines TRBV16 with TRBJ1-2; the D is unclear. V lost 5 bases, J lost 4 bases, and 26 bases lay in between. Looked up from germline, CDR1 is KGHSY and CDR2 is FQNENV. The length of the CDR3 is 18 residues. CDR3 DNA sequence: TGTGCCAGCAGCTCAATCACTGACCGACGGTCACAGCTCTATGGCTACACCTTC. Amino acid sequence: CASSSITDRRSQLYGYTF.

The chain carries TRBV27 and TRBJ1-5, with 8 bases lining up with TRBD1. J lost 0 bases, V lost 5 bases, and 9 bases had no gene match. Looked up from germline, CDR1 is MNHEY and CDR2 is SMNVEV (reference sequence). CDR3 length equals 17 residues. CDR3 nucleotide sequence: TGTGCCAGCAGTCCCGGGACAGGAAAAAATAGCAATCAGCCCCAGCATTTT. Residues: CASSPGTGKNSNQPQHF.

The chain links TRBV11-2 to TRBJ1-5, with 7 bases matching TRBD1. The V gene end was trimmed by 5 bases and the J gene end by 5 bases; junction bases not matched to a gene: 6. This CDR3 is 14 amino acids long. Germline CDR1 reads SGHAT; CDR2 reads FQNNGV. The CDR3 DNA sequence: TGTGCCAGCAGCCCCGGGACAGCTCATCAGCCCCAGCATTTT. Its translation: CASSPGTAHQPQHF.

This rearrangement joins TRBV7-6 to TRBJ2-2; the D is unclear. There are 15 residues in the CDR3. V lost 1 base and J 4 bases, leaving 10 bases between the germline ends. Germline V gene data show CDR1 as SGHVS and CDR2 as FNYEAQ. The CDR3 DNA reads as TGTGCCAGCAGCTTAGTTGCCCTCGGCACCGGGGAGCTGTTTTTT. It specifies CASSLVALGTGELFF.

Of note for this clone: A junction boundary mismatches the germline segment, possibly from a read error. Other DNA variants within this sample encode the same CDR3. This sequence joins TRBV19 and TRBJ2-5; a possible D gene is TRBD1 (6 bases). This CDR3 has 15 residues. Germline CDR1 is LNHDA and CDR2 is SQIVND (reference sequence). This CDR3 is CASSPMMGAQETQYF. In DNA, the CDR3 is TGCGCCAGTAGCCCCATGATGGGGGCCCAAGAGACCCAGTACTTC. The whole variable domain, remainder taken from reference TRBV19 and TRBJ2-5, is DGGITQSPKYLFRKEGQNVTLSCEQNLNHDAMYWYRQDPGQGLRLIYYSQIVNDFQKGDIAEGYSVSREKKESFPLTVTSAQKNPTAFYLCASSPMMGAQETQYFGPGTRLLVL.

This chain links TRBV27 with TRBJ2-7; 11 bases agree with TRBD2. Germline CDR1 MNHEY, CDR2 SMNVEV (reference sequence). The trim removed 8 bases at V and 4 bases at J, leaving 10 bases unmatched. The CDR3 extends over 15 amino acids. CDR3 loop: CASRPRLAGSYEQYF. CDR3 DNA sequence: TGTGCCAGCCGACCGCGACTAGCGGGATCATACGAGCAGTACTTC.

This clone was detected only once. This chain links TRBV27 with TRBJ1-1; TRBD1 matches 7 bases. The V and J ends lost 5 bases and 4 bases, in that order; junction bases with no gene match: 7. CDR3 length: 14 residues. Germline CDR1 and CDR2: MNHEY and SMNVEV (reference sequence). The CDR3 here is CASSHRQGSTEAFF. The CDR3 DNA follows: TGTGCCAGCAGTCACAGACAGGGATCCACTGAAGCTTTCTTT.

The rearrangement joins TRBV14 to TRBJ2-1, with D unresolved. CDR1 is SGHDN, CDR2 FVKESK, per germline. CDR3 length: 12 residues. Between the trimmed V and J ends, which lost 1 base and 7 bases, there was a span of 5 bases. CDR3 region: CASSQGRNEQFF. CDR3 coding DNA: TGTGCCAGCAGCCAAGGCCGGAATGAGCAGTTCTTC. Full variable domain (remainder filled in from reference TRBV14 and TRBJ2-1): EAGVTQFPSHSVIEKGQTVTLRCDPISGHDNLYWYRRVMGKEIKFLLHFVKESKQDESGMPNNRFLAERTGGTYSTLKVQPAELEDSGVYFCASSQGRNEQFFGPGTRLTVL.

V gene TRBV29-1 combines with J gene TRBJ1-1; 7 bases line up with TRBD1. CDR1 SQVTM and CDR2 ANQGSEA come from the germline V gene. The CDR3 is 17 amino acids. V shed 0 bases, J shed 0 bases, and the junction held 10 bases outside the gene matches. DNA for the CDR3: TGCAGCGTTGAAGACTTGGTGACAGGGATCATGAACACTGAAGCTTTCTTT. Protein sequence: CSVEDLVTGIMNTEAFF.

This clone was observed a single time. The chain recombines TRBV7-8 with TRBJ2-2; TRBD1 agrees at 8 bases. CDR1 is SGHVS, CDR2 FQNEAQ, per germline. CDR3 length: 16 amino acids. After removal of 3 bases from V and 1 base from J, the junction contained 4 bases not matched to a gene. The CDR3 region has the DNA TGTGCCAGCAGCTTCACGGGACAGGTGAACACCGGGGAGCTGTTTTTT. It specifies CASSFTGQVNTGELFF.

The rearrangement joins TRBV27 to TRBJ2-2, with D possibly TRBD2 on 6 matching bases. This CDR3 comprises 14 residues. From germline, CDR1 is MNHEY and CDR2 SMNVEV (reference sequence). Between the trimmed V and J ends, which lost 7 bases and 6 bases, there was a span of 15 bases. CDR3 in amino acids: CASKLTGAAGELFF. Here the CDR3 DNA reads TGTGCCAGCAAACTGACGGGAGCGGCCGGGGAGCTGTTTTTT.

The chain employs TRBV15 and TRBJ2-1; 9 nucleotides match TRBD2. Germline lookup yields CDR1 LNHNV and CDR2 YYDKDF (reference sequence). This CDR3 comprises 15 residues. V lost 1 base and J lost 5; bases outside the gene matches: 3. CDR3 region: CATSRGGRVNNEQFF. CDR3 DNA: TGTGCCACCAGCAGAGGCGGGAGGGTCAACAATGAGCAGTTCTTC. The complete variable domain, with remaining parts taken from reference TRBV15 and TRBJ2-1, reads DAMVIQNPRYQVTQFGKPVTLSCSQTLNHNVMYWYQQKSSQAPKLLFHYYDKDFNNEADTPDNFQSRRPNTSFCFLDIRSPGLGDTAMYLCATSRGGRVNNEQFFGPGTRLTVL.